One sample yielded the 14 T cell receptor beta chains listed below, sequenced in a study of vaccination and CD4 T cells after COVID-19. These receptors have no known antigen. With the Oncomine TCR Beta short-read assay, DNA from cultured CD4+ T cells was sequenced. MiXCR, applied by TCRdb to the PCR reads, yields one record per CDR3 protein. Of roughly 15,000 distinct CDR3 sequences listed, roughly 50% are singletons. The treatment: roughly 11-day PBMC culture with coronavirus spike peptide pools or control peptides (ViraFEST assay). The sequenced sample consisted of CD4+ T cells from blood, cultured in vitro. Receptor source: a human donor who had recovered from COVID-19.

The rearrangement links TRBV6-5 to TRBJ2-1; 8 bases are shared with TRBD1. The germline CDR1 and CDR2 sequences are MNHEY and SVGAGI. V lost 4 bases and J lost 2; bases outside the gene matches: 4. There are 15 residues in the CDR3. This CDR3 is CASSSSDRAYNEQFF. DNA of the CDR3: TGTGCCAGCAGTTCATCGGACAGGGCCTACAATGAGCAGTTCTTC.

This clonotype has only a few counts. The chain couples TRBV15 to TRBJ2-7; D is unclear. Germline CDR1 and CDR2: LNHNV and YYDKDF (reference sequence). V was clipped by 1 base and J by 7 bases, with 11 bases between them. There are 13 residues in the CDR3. CDR3 region: CATSRVGRGEQYF. The CDR3 nucleotides are TGTGCCACCAGCAGAGTCGGGCGTGGGGAGCAGTACTTC.

The sample holds a few counts of this clonotype. This sequence joins TRBV7-2 and TRBJ2-2, with TRBD2 identical over 7 bases. The CDR3 extends over 15 amino acids. V lost 1 base to trimming and J lost 1 base; unmatched junction nucleotides: 0. Germline V gene data show CDR1 as SGHTA and CDR2 as FQGNSA. The CDR3 region has the DNA TGTGCCAGCAGCTTAGGGGGGGGGAACACCGGGGAGCTGTTTTTT. Residues: CASSLGGGNTGELFF.

The CDR3 loop reads CASSQSEVRGQRPQHF. Written as DNA, the CDR3 is TGCGCCAGCAGCCAATCGGAGGTCAGGGGGCAGAGACCCCAGCATTTT. The V gene is TRBV4-1, the J gene TRBJ1-5; 8 bases agree with TRBD1. The CDR3 length is 16 residues. Germline V gene sequence: CDR1 MGHRA, CDR2 YSYEKL. V lost 2 bases to trimming and J lost 10 bases; unmatched junction nucleotides: 13.

This clonotype has only a few counts. The V call is TRBV19, the J call TRBJ1-1; 8 bases align to TRBD1. Germline values: CDR1 LNHDA, CDR2 SQIVND (reference sequence). CDR3 length equals 14 residues. With 9 bases clipped from V and 8 bases from J, the junction kept 14 bases outside the gene matches. Written as DNA, the CDR3 is TGTGCCAGCAGCGCCCAGACAGGGGAGTCAGAAGCTTTCTTT. It translates to CASSAQTGESEAFF. The variable domain in full, completed from reference TRBV19 and TRBJ1-1, reads DGGITQSPKYLFRKEGQNVTLSCEQNLNHDAMYWYRQDPGQGLRLIYYSQIVNDFQKGDIAEGYSVSREKKESFPLTVTSAQKNPTAFYLCASSAQTGESEAFFGQGTRLTVV.

V gene TRBV10-3 combines with J gene TRBJ2-7; 7 bases fit TRBD2. The CDR3 runs 15 residues. J gave up 6 bases and V 4 bases, and 12 bases lay outside the gene matches. Germline CDR1 and CDR2: ENHRY and SYGVKD. CDR3 in amino acids: CAISADGRWGPEQYF. The CDR3 coding sequence is TGTGCCATCAGTGCGGACGGGAGGTGGGGACCCGAGCAGTACTTC.

The chain joins TRBV6-1 to TRBJ2-2; D may be TRBD1 or TRBD2 (6 bases each). The CDR3 loop spans 13 amino acids. The V end lost 8 bases, the J end lost 5 bases, and 12 bases lay between the germline ends. CDR1 is MNHNS, CDR2 SASEGT, per germline. The CDR3 bases are TGTGCCAGCGATGGAGGGGGGACCGGGGAGCTGTTTTTT. Translation gives CASDGGGTGELFF.

This chain links TRBV12-1 with TRBJ1-2. TRBV12-1 is listed as a pseudogene. The CDR3 is 12 amino acids. The DNA for the CDR3 is TGTGCCAGCAGATCGGATAACTATGGCTACACCTTC. It yields the protein CASRSDNYGYTF.

The V call is TRBV27, the J call TRBJ1-1; unclear D gene. V was cut by 2 bases and J by 5 bases, with 15 bases left in between. The CDR3 is made up of 15 amino acids. CDR1 MNHEY and CDR2 SMNVEV come from the germline V gene (reference sequence). The CDR3 nucleotides read TGTGCCAGCAGTTTACCGCCGGTTGGGAGGACTGAAGCTTTCTTT. Its translation: CASSLPPVGRTEAFF.

This clonotype has more than one count but fewer than ten. The chain recombines TRBV30 with TRBJ1-5; TRBD1 agrees at 7 bases. The V gene end was trimmed by 0 bases and the J gene end by 4 bases; junction bases not matched to a gene: 3. Germline assignment: CDR1 GTSNPN and CDR2 SVGIG (reference sequence). CDR3 length equals 14 residues. CDR3 sequence reads: CAWSVDRVNQPQHF. The CDR3 nucleotides read TGTGCCTGGAGTGTTGACAGGGTGAATCAGCCCCAGCATTTT. Full variable domain (outside the CDR3, taken from reference TRBV30 and TRBJ1-5): SQTIHQWPATLVQPVGSPLSLECTVEGTSNPNLYWYRQAAGRGLQLLFYSVGIGQISSEVPQNLSASRPQDRQFILSSKKLLLSDSGFYLCAWSVDRVNQPQHFGDGTRLSIL.

This clonotype was counted only a few times. The chain recombines TRBV7-2 with TRBJ1-2, with D perhaps TRBD1 (5 bases). CDR3 length: 14 amino acids. V was shortened by 6 bases and J by 7 bases, with 18 bases between the two germline ends. Germline lookup yields CDR1 SGHTA and CDR2 FQGNSA. CDR3 residues: CASSFSGGSGGYTF. CDR3 bases: TGTGCCAGCAGTTTTAGCGGGGGATCGGGTGGCTACACCTTC.

The chain carries TRBV7-2 and TRBJ1-2, with TRBD1 matching 9 bases. CDR3 size: 14 residues. Germline-derived CDR1 and CDR2 are SGHTA and FQGNSA. V lost 5 bases and J lost 4; bases outside the gene matches: 5. The chain's CDR3 is CASSEGTGLYGYTF. CDR3 bases: TGTGCCAGCAGCGAAGGGACAGGGCTCTATGGCTACACCTTC. Variable domain in full (rest from reference TRBV7-2 and TRBJ1-2): GAGVSQSPSNKVTEKGKDVELRCDPISGHTALYWYRQSLGQGLEFLIYFQGNSAPDKSGLPSDRFSAERTGGSVSTLTIQRTQQEDSAVYLCASSEGTGLYGYTFGSGTRLTVV.

The rearrangement joins TRBV6-2 or TRBV6-3 to TRBJ2-2; TRBD2 agrees at 12 bases. Trimming at V came to 6 bases and at J to 5 bases, leaving 4 bases not matched to a gene. Germline V gene lookup returns CDR1 MNHEY and CDR2 SVGEGT. This CDR3 comprises 15 residues. CDR3 in DNA: TGTGCCAGCAGGAGACTAGCGGGAGTGACCGGGGAGCTGTTTTTT. Protein product: CASRRLAGVTGELFF.

In this sample, this clonotype is medium-sized. The genes are TRBV7-2 and TRBJ2-7; 9 nucleotides match TRBD2. Germline CDR1 reads SGHTA; CDR2 reads FQGNSA. V dropped 0 bases and J dropped 2; count of bases not matched to a gene: 5. The CDR3 loop spans 16 amino acids. CDR3 bases: TGTGCCAGCAGCTTAGCGCACGGCGGGGGGGCCTACGAGCAGTACTTC. Its translation: CASSLAHGGGAYEQYF. The full variable domain, in which reference TRBV7-2 and TRBJ2-7 provide the parts outside the CDR3, is GAGVSQSPSNKVTEKGKDVELRCDPISGHTALYWYRQSLGQGLEFLIYFQGNSAPDKSGLPSDRFSAERTGGSVSTLTIQRTQQEDSAVYLCASSLAHGGGAYEQYFGPGTRLTVT.